This T cell receptor beta chain was obtained from a study of blood T cell repertoires in COVID-19. On the study more broadly: The study drew acute and convalescent COVID-19 samples from the United States, Italy and Spain. T cells, B-cell-depleted T cells, or PBMCs supplied cDNA or gDNA.

In the study's own analysis: Reference gene primer amplification in the assay estimated nucleated cell counts. This table comes from immunoSEQ multiplex PCR, and its TCRdb copy is limited to in-frame clones, with some not included. V and J calls and clone size are as listed in that table; D and trimming were resolved from the DNA. The data show approximately 130,000 clones, over 55% seen once. Per the germline V gene, CDR1 is SGHVS and CDR2 is FQNEAQ. There are 15 residues in the CDR3. V trimming: 7 bases; J trimming: 5 bases; junction bases outside the gene matches: 13. The chain combines TRBV7-8 with TRBJ2-7; 8 bases match TRBD2. This receptor was obtained from a woman in her seventies with acute or convalescent COVID-19. The specimen was peripheral blood. CDR3 sequence reads: CASTPVREGGHEQYF. CDR3 nucleotide sequence: TGTGCCAGCACCCCGGTACGGGAGGGAGGTCACGAGCAGTACTTC.